This entry lists 30 T cell receptor beta chains sequenced from one sample in a study of cytomegalovirus exposure and HLA in healthy donors. Primers included in the PCR were 60 Vbeta and 13 Jbeta primers. Data came from immunoSEQ multiplex PCR; TCRdb stores just in-frame clones and leaves some out. Here the sample spans 37,000 or so clones, over 70% being singletons. Sequences were obtained from PBMCs. These receptors all stem from a man aged 25-45 years in good health and CMV-seronegative.

The V call is TRBV10-3, the J call TRBJ1-5; D gene uncertain. The CDR3 is made up of 13 amino acids. V lost 5 bases and J lost 3, with 8 bases in between. CDR1 is ENHRY and CDR2 is SYGVKD in the germline V gene. Here the CDR3 DNA reads TGTGCCATCAGTCGGGAATCCAATCAGCCCCAGCATTTT. This encodes CAISRESNQPQHF.

The chain links TRBV7-2 to TRBJ2-1, with D unclear. Germline V gives CDR1 SGHTA, CDR2 FQGNSA. V was clipped by 1 base and J by 6 bases, with 10 bases between them. The CDR3 runs 14 residues. The CDR3 DNA follows: TGTGCCAGCAGCTTAGATTTGAGAGGCAATGAGCAGTTCTTC. It encodes CASSLDLRGNEQFF.

The V and J genes are TRBV27 and TRBJ2-7, with 10 bases matching TRBD1. Germline values: CDR1 MNHEY, CDR2 SMNVEV (reference sequence). V lost 6 bases and J lost 6; bases outside the gene matches: 5. This CDR3 is 13 amino acids long. In DNA, the CDR3 is TGTGCCAGCAGCTGGGACAGGGGCCGCGAGCAGTACTTC. Its translation: CASSWDRGREQYF.

V and J are TRBV18 and TRBJ1-1; D is undetermined. Looked up from germline, CDR1 is KGHSH and CDR2 is LQKENI. This CDR3 has 14 residues. The ends were cut back, 0 bases at V and 8 bases at J, with 13 bases in the middle. The CDR3 coding sequence is TGTGCCAGCTCACCACCGGGGAGGTCGGACGAAGCTTTCTTT. Translating gives CASSPPGRSDEAFF.

The rearrangement joins TRBV19 to TRBJ2-7, with D perhaps matching TRBD2 (7 bases). In germline, CDR1 is LNHDA, CDR2 SQIVND (reference sequence). There are 15 residues in the CDR3. Trimming cost V 5 bases and J 1 base, with 15 bases left between them. The CDR3 DNA reads TGTGCCAGTAGTTCCTCCGGGGGGCTGTCCTACGAGCAGTACTTC. Translating it yields CASSSSGGLSYEQYF.

CDR3 loop: CASSSPRRGSYEQYF. The CDR3 DNA sequence: TGTGCCAGCAGCAGCCCACGGAGGGGCTCCTACGAGCAGTACTTC. The chain couples TRBV21-1 to TRBJ2-7; the table's D call, TRBD2, was not checked against the DNA. TRBV21-1 is noted as a pseudogene. The CDR3 runs to 15 residues.

This clone was detected a few times. This rearrangement joins TRBV6-1 to TRBJ2-7; TRBD2 agrees at 8 bases. The CDR3 spans 16 residues. Germline CDR1 MNHNS, CDR2 SASEGT. V lost 1 base and J lost 1; bases outside the gene matches: 6. The CDR3 sequence is CASSEGPGGVSYEQYF. The CDR3 nucleotides are TGTGCCAGCAGTGAAGGCCCGGGGGGGGTATCCTACGAGCAGTACTTC.

The chain employs TRBV2 and TRBJ1-4, with D perhaps TRBD1 (5 bases). This CDR3 is 15 amino acids long. Germline V gene sequence: CDR1 SNHLY, CDR2 FYNNEI. V was trimmed by 0 bases and J by 4 bases, leaving 9 bases between them. The DNA of the CDR3 is TGTGCCAGCAGTGAAGCCCCCAGGGATAATGAAAAACTGTTTTTT. Translation gives CASSEAPRDNEKLFF.

The genes are TRBV6-4 and TRBJ1-1, with D tentatively TRBD1 (6 bases). This CDR3 spans 15 amino acids. V gave up 6 bases and J gave up 4 bases, with 18 bases separating them. From germline, CDR1 is MRHNA and CDR2 SNTAGT. CDR3 DNA: TGTGCCAGCAGCGCCTCGGGGGGCTGGGGCACTGAAGCTTTCTTT. Translation: CASSASGGWGTEAFF.

The chain joins TRBV28 to TRBJ2-1, with 8 nucleotides matching TRBD1. The CDR3 has 17 amino acids. The V segment lost 6 bases and the J segment 3 bases; nucleotides outside the gene matches: 13. Germline CDR1 reads MDHEN; CDR2 reads SYDVKM. The DNA of the CDR3 is TGTGCCAGCAGCCTAACACGCCGGGACAGGCGCTACAATGAGCAGTTCTTC. Amino acid sequence: CASSLTRRDRRYNEQFF.

The chain employs TRBV7-9 and TRBJ2-3, with a tentative D call TRBD2 (5 bases). Trimming cost V 5 bases and J 2 bases, with 14 bases left between them. Germline V lookup: CDR1 SEHNR, CDR2 FQNEAQ (reference sequence). The CDR3 covers 15 residues. The CDR3 nucleotides read TGTGCCAGCAGCCCCGGGATGGGAAACACAGATACGCAGTATTTT. Residues: CASSPGMGNTDTQYF.

This clone was counted only a few times. V and J are TRBV19 and TRBJ1-3, with D possibly matching TRBD1 (5 bases). The CDR3 loop spans 17 amino acids. Trimming left V 7 bases short and J 0 bases short, with 19 bases between. Germline-derived CDR1 and CDR2 are LNHDA and SQIVND (reference sequence). The CDR3 DNA follows: TGTGCCAGTACCAAATCGCCACGGGGGGACTCTGGAAACACCATATATTTT. Amino acid sequence: CASTKSPRGDSGNTIYF.

The CDR3 bases are TGCGCCAGCAGCCAAGAAGGGGGCACCGGGGAGCTGTTTTTT. This encodes CASSQEGGTGELFF. J is TRBJ2-2 and V is TRBV4-1, with D perhaps TRBD1 (6 bases). Deletions cut 0 bases from V and 4 bases from J, with 6 bases between. The CDR3 totals 14 residues. Germline V gene sequence: CDR1 MGHRA, CDR2 YSYEKL.

The genes are TRBV6-5 and TRBJ2-5; maybe TRBD1 (5 bases). The tail of the sequence fits TRBJ2-7 better, so the J call may be wrong. This CDR3 region has 16 residues. CDR1 and CDR2 from the germline V gene are MNHEY and SVGAGI. The CDR3 DNA sequence: TGTGCCAGCAGTTACTCTGGAATGGGGCAGGCCGACGAGCAGTACTTC. Its protein product is CASSYSGMGQADEQYF.

The V and J genes are TRBV11-2 and TRBJ2-3; 7 nucleotides align to TRBD2. The V segment lost 5 bases and the J segment 0 bases; nucleotides outside the gene matches: 14. Germline CDR1 reads SGHAT; CDR2 reads FQNNGV. CDR3 length: 18 residues. The CDR3 here is CASSRPAGSSGSTDTQYF. CDR3 coding DNA: TGTGCCAGCAGCCGCCCAGCCGGGTCTAGCGGAAGCACAGATACGCAGTATTTT.

V and J are TRBV18 and TRBJ2-7; TRBD1 agrees at 7 bases. J lost 6 bases, V lost 4 bases, and 18 bases had no gene match. The CDR3 length is 17 residues. Looked up from germline, CDR1 is KGHSH and CDR2 is LQKENI. CDR3 residues: CASSLDPPGTDSIEQYF. The CDR3 nucleotides read TGTGCCAGCTCACTCGATCCCCCGGGGACAGACTCTATCGAGCAGTACTTC.

This clone was recorded a few times. J is TRBJ2-3 and V is TRBV6-1; D possibly corresponds to TRBD1 (5 bases). Germline-derived CDR1 and CDR2 are MNHNS and SASEGT. CDR3 length equals 15 residues. V lost 2 bases to trimming and J lost 0 bases, with 9 bases between them. The CDR3 bases are TGTGCCAGCAGTGAAAGCCAGGGTAGCACAGATACGCAGTATTTT. The encoded protein is CASSESQGSTDTQYF.

The chain combines TRBV2 with TRBJ2-7; 9 bases map to TRBD2. V lost 6 bases, J lost 5 bases, and 8 bases stayed unmatched. Germline loops: CDR1 SNHLY, CDR2 FYNNEI. The CDR3 runs 14 residues. CDR3 amino acids: CASRSKGLAHEQYF. The CDR3 DNA sequence: TGTGCCAGCAGAAGCAAGGGACTAGCTCACGAGCAGTACTTC.

The chain couples TRBV7-3 to TRBJ1-1; 7 nucleotides agree with TRBD1. Germline lookup yields CDR1 SGHTA and CDR2 FQGTGA. The CDR3 totals 16 residues. After removal of 1 base from V and 6 bases from J, the junction contained 11 bases not matched to a gene. In nucleotides, the CDR3 is TGTGCCAGCAGCTTAATTAATAGAGGGGGCGTCCCTGAAGCTTTCTTT. Protein: CASSLINRGGVPEAFF.

The rearrangement uses TRBV19 and TRBJ2-1, with D possibly being TRBD1 (6 bases). Germline CDR1 LNHDA, CDR2 SQIVND (reference sequence). V was cut by 3 bases and J by 1 base, with 13 bases left in between. The CDR3 has 16 amino acids. The CDR3 is CASSIRGLGSYNEQFF. CDR3 nucleotide sequence: TGTGCCAGTAGTATCAGGGGCCTGGGTTCCTACAATGAGCAGTTCTTC.

In this sample, this clone turned up once. This chain uses TRBV7-3 with TRBJ2-2, with D perhaps TRBD2 (6 bases). This CDR3 is 12 amino acids long. CDR1 and CDR2 from the germline V gene are SGHTA and FQGTGA. The CDR3 protein is CATSFGTGELFF. The CDR3 DNA reads as TGTGCTACTAGCTTCGGCACCGGGGAGCTGTTTTTT. Full variable domain (outside the CDR3, taken from reference TRBV7-3 and TRBJ2-2): GAGVSQTPSNKVTEKGKYVELRCDPISGHTALYWYRQSLGQGPEFLIYFQGTGAADDSGLPNDRFFAVRPEGSVSTLKIQRTERGDSAVYLCATSFGTGELFFGEGSRLTVL.

The chain carries TRBV7-9 and TRBJ2-7; D ambiguous. Trimming stripped 6 bases from V and 2 bases from J, with 14 bases between. This CDR3 comprises 14 residues. Germline lookup yields CDR1 SEHNR and CDR2 FQNEAQ (reference sequence). The CDR3 nucleotides are TGTGCCAGCAGTCGGGTGGGTCCAACCTACGAGCAGTACTTC. It yields the protein CASSRVGPTYEQYF.

The chain has TRBV6-6 and TRBJ1-3; 7 nucleotides line up with TRBD1. This CDR3 is built from 15 residues. CDR1 is MNHNY and CDR2 is SVGAGI in the germline V gene (reference sequence). V shed 5 bases and J 3 bases; nucleotides not matched to a gene: 7. Written as DNA, the CDR3 is TGTGCCAGCAGTAGGGGACAGTCGGGTGGAAACACCATATATTTT. Protein sequence: CASSRGQSGGNTIYF.

The V gene is TRBV4-1, the J gene TRBJ2-2; D not certain. Germline CDR1 and CDR2: MGHRA and YSYEKL. This CDR3 spans 12 amino acids. The V and J ends lost 6 bases and 6 bases respectively, with 8 bases between them. The CDR3 DNA follows: TGCGCCAGCAGGGCAAGTCCCGGGGAGCTGTTTTTT. This codes for CASRASPGELFF.

This clone was seen a few times. The rearrangement joins TRBV14 to TRBJ2-1; no definite D call. Between the trimmed V and J ends, which lost 2 bases and 7 bases, there was a span of 18 bases. Germline V CDR1 and CDR2: SGHDN, FVKESK. The CDR3 spans 16 residues. CDR3 nucleotide sequence: TGTGCCAGCAGCCAACTTACTACCTCCTCTAGAAATGAGCAGTTCTTC. Protein: CASSQLTTSSRNEQFF.

This clone has just a few counts. The chain employs TRBV29-1 and TRBJ2-3, with D unclear. The CDR3 has 11 amino acids. V shed 7 bases and J shed 6 bases, with 11 bases lying between them. Germline V gene sequence: CDR1 SQVTM, CDR2 ANQGSEA. DNA of the CDR3: TGCAGCGCCTTGAGTAGCGATACGCAGTATTTT. Its translation: CSALSSDTQYF.

This rearrangement joins TRBV11-2 to TRBJ1-6, with 7 positions matching TRBD1. This CDR3 spans 15 amino acids. The V gene end was trimmed by 4 bases and the J gene end by 5 bases; junction bases not matched to a gene: 5. Germline V CDR1 and CDR2: SGHAT, FQNNGV. The chain's CDR3 is CASSSGQVNNSPLHF. CDR3 coding DNA: TGTGCCAGCAGCTCAGGACAGGTTAATAATTCACCCCTCCACTTT. Filled out from reference TRBV11-2 and TRBJ1-6, the complete variable domain reads EAGVAQSPRYKIIEKRQSVAFWCNPISGHATLYWYQQILGQGPKLLIQFQNNGVVDDSQLPKDRFSAERLKGVDSTLKIQPAKLEDSAVYLCASSSGQVNNSPLHFGNGTRLTVT.

The chain carries TRBV19 and TRBJ2-7; 9 nucleotides match TRBD1. V lost 7 bases to trimming and J lost 4 bases; unmatched junction nucleotides: 8. CDR1 is LNHDA and CDR2 is SQIVND in the germline V gene (reference sequence). The CDR3 loop spans 14 amino acids. The CDR3 DNA is TGTGCCAGTACTCCCGGGGACAGGGCGTACGAGCAGTACTTC. Translated, it gives CASTPGDRAYEQYF.

The chain carries TRBV2 and TRBJ1-1; D may be TRBD1 (5 bases). This CDR3 has 14 residues. V was pared by 7 bases and J by 4 bases, with 16 bases between. Germline CDR1 and CDR2: SNHLY and FYNNEI. The CDR3 DNA sequence: TGTGCCAGCACCAACCACGGGGGTTCCACTGAAGCTTTCTTT. This gives the protein CASTNHGGSTEAFF.

This clone was counted a few times. The rearrangement links TRBV2 to TRBJ1-2, with 9 bases matching TRBD1. CDR3 length equals 15 residues. The V gene end was trimmed by 2 bases and the J gene end by 7 bases; junction bases not matched to a gene: 8. Looked up from germline, CDR1 is SNHLY and CDR2 is FYNNEI. The CDR3 sequence is CASSEWRQGGSGYTF. In DNA, the CDR3 is TGTGCCAGCAGTGAATGGAGACAGGGGGGCTCTGGCTACACCTTC. The whole variable domain, remainder taken from reference TRBV2 and TRBJ1-2, is EPEVTQTPSHQVTQMGQEVILRCVPISNHLYFYWYRQILGQKVEFLVSFYNNEISEKSEIFDDQFSVERPDGSNFTLKIRSTKLEDSAMYFCASSEWRQGGSGYTFGSGTRLTVV.